These T cell receptor beta chains were read from a single sample in a study of CD8+CD57+ T cells in acquired aplastic anemia. TCRdb re-analysed the reads in MiXCR, keeping a single row per CDR3 protein. In the table there are some 180,000 distinct CDR3 sequences, more than 60% of which are singletons. The sequenced sample was sorted CD4+, CD8+, or CD8+CD57+ T cells (not recorded which) from PBMCs. The origin of the receptors is a human donor with aplastic anemia. The CDR3 runs from the conserved cysteine through the conserved F or W. Fields, in order: D gene, V gene, clone size, J gene, CDR3 protein, CDR3 DNA. A D gene is named only where the DNA matches it firmly. Only some rows state a clone size, as once, few, many or a class for expanded clones.

TRBD1,TRBV5-1,-,TRBJ1-3,CASSPQGSGNTIYF,TGCGCCAGCAGCCCACAGGGGTCCGGAAACACCATATATTTT
-,TRBV7-2,few,TRBJ2-5,CASSLSGGWGEETQYF,TGTGCCAGCAGCTTATCTGGGGGGTGGGGGGAAGAGACCCAGTACTTC
TRBD2,TRBV20-1,-,TRBJ2-1,CSARPSGGYEQFF,TGCAGTGCTAGGCCTAGCGGGGGGTATGAGCAGTTCTTC
-,TRBV20-1,many,TRBJ2-7,CSTLGTQESYEQYF,TGCAGTACGCTTGGGACACAAGAATCCTACGAGCAGTACTTC
-,TRBV10-3,-,TRBJ1-1,CAVGDPTVGGAEAFF,TGTGCCGTAGGTGACCCGACAGTCGGAGGGGCTGAAGCTTTCTTT
TRBD1,TRBV7-8,-,TRBJ2-7,CASGLQGAYEQYF,TGTGCCAGCGGTTTACAGGGGGCTTACGAGCAGTACTTC
-,TRBV5-1,many,TRBJ1-1,CASSLEGMNTEAFF,TGCGCCAGCAGCTTGGAGGGGATGAACACTGAAGCTTTCTTT
TRBD2,TRBV7-6,-,TRBJ2-7,CASSLGQRGYEQYF,TGTGCCAGCAGCTTAGGCCAGCGGGGCTACGAGCAGTACTTC
-,TRBV9,-,TRBJ1-2,CASSAGNGYTF,TGTGCCAGCAGCGCGGGAAATGGCTACACCTTC
-,TRBV15,-,TRBJ1-1,CATSRGYGREEGEAFF,TGTGCCACCAGCAGAGGATACGGCAGGGAAGAGGGTGAAGCTTTCTTT
-,TRBV20-1,-,TRBJ1-5,CSASPIFGNQPQHF,TGCAGTGCTAGCCCCATTTTTGGCAATCAGCCCCAGCATTTT
-,TRBV2,-,TRBJ2-5,CASSGMLLQETQYF,TGTGCCAGCAGTGGGATGTTATTACAAGAGACCCAGTACTTC
TRBD1,TRBV5-1,once,TRBJ2-7,CASSLATGGPVEQYF,TGCGCCAGCAGCTTGGCCACAGGGGGTCCGGTCGAGCAGTACTTC
-,TRBV20-1,few,TRBJ1-4,CSAKGMSEKLFF,TGCAGTGCTAAAGGGATGAGTGAAAAACTGTTTTTT
TRBD1,TRBV9,once,TRBJ1-2,CASSGQVTNYGYTF,TGTGCCAGCAGTGGACAGGTGACCAACTATGGCTACACCTTC
-,TRBV2,-,TRBJ1-6,CASSEAGGRYSPLHF,TGTGCCAGCAGTGAAGCAGGAGGGAGATATTCACCCCTCCACTTT
TRBD1,TRBV10-3,-,TRBJ2-7,CAISPGQAEQYF,TGTGCCATCAGTCCTGGACAGGCCGAGCAGTACTTC
-,TRBV6-5,-,TRBJ2-3,CASGRVVDTQYF,TGTGCCAGCGGCAGGGTTGTCGATACGCAGTATTTT
-,TRBV20-1,-,TRBJ2-1,CSARAIGEQFF,TGCAGTGCTAGAGCTATTGGTGAGCAGTTCTTC
-,TRBV10-3,-,TRBJ2-1,CAISRRGAGNEQFF,TGTGCCATCAGCCGGAGGGGGGCCGGCAATGAGCAGTTCTTC
-,TRBV7-8,-,TRBJ1-2,CASSLGPDSTNYGYTF,TGTGCCAGCAGCTTAGGCCCGGACAGTACTAACTATGGCTACACCTTC
-,TRBV12-3/TRBV12-4,-,TRBJ2-7,CAGSWSGATSYEQYF,TGTGCCGGCAGTTGGTCAGGGGCCACCTCCTACGAGCAGTACTTC
TRBD1,TRBV12-3/TRBV12-4,many,TRBJ1-5,CASSSDRSNQPQHF,TGTGCCAGCAGTTCGGACAGGAGCAATCAGCCCCAGCATTTT
TRBD1,TRBV10-3,many,TRBJ2-1,CAISGDREFNEQFF,TGTGCCATCAGTGGCGACAGGGAATTCAATGAGCAGTTCTTC
-,TRBV15,-,TRBJ1-4,CATSRDAGAGEKLFF,TGTGCCACCAGCAGAGATGCGGGGGCAGGGGAAAAACTGTTTTTT
-,TRBV11-2,-,TRBJ2-7,CASSYGLVYEQYF,TGTGCCAGCAGCTATGGGTTGGTCTACGAGCAGTACTTC
-,TRBV20-1,-,TRBJ1-1,CSARLERNTEAFF,TGCAGTGCTAGACTTGAAAGGAACACTGAAGCTTTCTTT
-,TRBV19,few,TRBJ2-5,CASSSSSRETQYF,TGTGCCAGTAGTTCCTCGTCCCGAGAGACCCAGTACTTC
-,TRBV2,-,TRBJ1-5,CASSDQHASNQPQHF,TGTGCCAGCAGTGATCAACATGCTAGCAATCAGCCCCAGCATTTT
-,TRBV5-1,many,TRBJ2-7,CASSWSMGDSYEQYF,TGCGCCAGCAGCTGGAGCATGGGAGACTCCTACGAGCAGTACTTC
TRBD2,TRBV20-1,few,TRBJ2-7,CSARTGRGYEQYF,TGCAGTGCTAGAACCGGGAGGGGGTACGAGCAGTACTTC
-,TRBV24-1,-,TRBJ1-1,CATSDSRGSGEEAFF,TGTGCCACCAGTGATTCCCGAGGGTCGGGGGAAGAAGCTTTCTTT
-,TRBV9,-,TRBJ2-1,CASSADSLGEQFF,TGTGCCAGCAGTGCGGACAGTCTCGGTGAGCAGTTCTTC
-,TRBV7-6,-,TRBJ2-7,CASSLELGTLSEQYF,TGTGCCAGCAGCTTAGAATTAGGGACTCTCAGCGAGCAGTACTTC
TRBD2,TRBV29-1,-,TRBJ2-1,CSPEGLAGGPVNEQFF,TGCAGCCCTGAGGGTCTAGCGGGGGGGCCAGTCAATGAGCAGTTCTTC
-,TRBV19,-,TRBJ1-3,CAIGDTVYF,TGTGCCATTGGGGACACCGTATATTTT
-,TRBV7-2,-,TRBJ1-6,CASSPDSKGSPLHF,TGTGCCAGCAGCCCCGACTCTAAGGGTTCACCCCTCCACTTT
TRBD1,TRBV5-8,-,TRBJ2-7,CASSKTGAYEQYF,TGTGCCAGCAGCAAGACAGGGGCGTACGAGCAGTACTTC
-,TRBV6-5,-,TRBJ2-5,CASSPLGGITDTQYF,TGTGCCAGCAGTCCTCTCGGCGGGATCACAGATACGCAGTACTTC
TRBD1,TRBV19,-,TRBJ2-3,CASTQGVGTDTQYF,TGTGCCAGTACTCAGGGGGTCGGCACAGATACGCAGTATTTT